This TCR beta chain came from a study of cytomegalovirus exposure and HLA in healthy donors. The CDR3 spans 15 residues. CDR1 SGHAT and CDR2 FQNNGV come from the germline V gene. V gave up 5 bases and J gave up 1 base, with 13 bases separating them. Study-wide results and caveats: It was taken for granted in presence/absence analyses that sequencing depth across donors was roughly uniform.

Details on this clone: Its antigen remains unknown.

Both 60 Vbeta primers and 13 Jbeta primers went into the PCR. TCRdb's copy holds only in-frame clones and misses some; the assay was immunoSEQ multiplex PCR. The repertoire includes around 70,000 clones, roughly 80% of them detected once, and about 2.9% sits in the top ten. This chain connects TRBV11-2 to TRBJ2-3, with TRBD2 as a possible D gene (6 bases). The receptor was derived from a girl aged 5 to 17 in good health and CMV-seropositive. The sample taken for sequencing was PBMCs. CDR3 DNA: TGTGCCAGCAGCCGGGATGGAGGGGGCACAGATACGCAGTATTTT. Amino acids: CASSRDGGGTDTQYF.